The 6 T cell receptor beta chains below come from one sample, sequenced in a study of T cells in localized non-small cell lung cancer. The protocol was immunoSEQ multiplex PCR, while the TCRdb copy is restricted to in-frame clones and leaves out a portion. The repertoire holds tens of thousands of clones, 80% to 90% seen once, with around 4.7% in the top ten. The material was PBMCs, obtained before any cancer treatment. The source is a man between 40 and 75 years old with stage II lung adenocarcinoma.

The rearrangement uses TRBV2 and TRBJ1-4; TRBD1 matches at 12 bases. From germline, CDR1 is SNHLY and CDR2 FYNNEI. The CDR3 length is 17 residues. Trimming at V came to 6 bases and at J to 4 bases, leaving 9 bases not matched to a gene. CDR3 DNA: TGTGCCAGCAGCGCCGGGACAGGGGGCTATGGTAATGAAAAACTGTTTTTT. It specifies CASSAGTGGYGNEKLFF. Full variable domain (remainder filled in from reference TRBV2 and TRBJ1-4): EPEVTQTPSHQVTQMGQEVILRCVPISNHLYFYWYRQILGQKVEFLVSFYNNEISEKSEIFDDQFSVERPDGSNFTLKIRSTKLEDSAMYFCASSAGTGGYGNEKLFFGSGTQLSVL.

This clone was found once. The V gene is TRBV7-9, the J gene TRBJ2-5; D gene uncertain. The germline V gene has CDR1 SEHNR and CDR2 FQNEAQ (reference sequence). The length of the CDR3 is 13 residues. Deletions cut 11 bases from V and 5 bases from J, with 18 bases between. The CDR3 nucleotides are TGTGCCGCGGCTGGCGGAACCACGGAGACCCAGTACTTC. It yields the protein CAAAGGTTETQYF.

This sequence joins TRBV2 and TRBJ2-1; the D gene is possibly TRBD2 (6 bases). Trimming left V 7 bases short and J 4 bases short, with 17 bases between. The CDR3 is 15 residues long. Germline lookup yields CDR1 SNHLY and CDR2 FYNNEI. This CDR3 is CASTPREYIYNEQFF. Here the CDR3 DNA reads TGTGCCAGCACCCCACGGGAGTACATATACAATGAGCAGTTCTTC.

The chain employs TRBV7-9 and TRBJ2-1; 15 positions match TRBD2. The CDR3 covers 15 residues. The V segment lost 3 bases and the J segment 9 bases; nucleotides outside the gene matches: 3. Germline-derived CDR1 and CDR2 are SEHNR and FQNEAQ (reference sequence). CDR3 residues: CASSFRTSGRAEQFF. The CDR3 DNA follows: TGTGCCAGCAGCTTTAGGACTAGCGGGAGGGCTGAGCAGTTCTTC. Full variable domain (remainder filled in from reference TRBV7-9 and TRBJ2-1): DTGVSQNPRHKITKRGQNVTFRCDPISEHNRLYWYRQTLGQGPEFLTYFQNEAQLEKSRLLSDRFSAERPKGSFSTLEIQRTEQGDSAMYLCASSFRTSGRAEQFFGPGTRLTVL.

This clone appeared a single time. The V call is TRBV7-2, the J call TRBJ2-1, with D possibly matching TRBD2 (6 bases). This CDR3 is 15 amino acids long. The germline CDR1 and CDR2 sequences are SGHTA and FQGNSA. The V and J ends lost 5 bases and 7 bases respectively, with 18 bases between them. As DNA, the CDR3 is TGTGCCAGCAGCGTGCGGGACCGGTCCATGAATGAGCAGTTCTTC. Its translation is CASSVRDRSMNEQFF.

V usage is TRBV7-3 and J usage is TRBJ2-2; 7 nucleotides align to TRBD2. The germline CDR1 and CDR2 sequences are SGHTA and FQGTGA. The CDR3 length is 16 residues. V lost 1 base, J lost 0 bases, and 2 bases stayed unmatched. Here the CDR3 DNA reads TGTGCCAGCAGCTTAATGGGAGGGGCGAACACCGGGGAGCTGTTTTTT. Translated: CASSLMGGANTGELFF.